This T cell receptor beta chain stems from a study of blood T cell repertoires in COVID-19. This CDR3 comprises 15 residues. The trim removed 3 bases at V and 6 bases at J, leaving 7 bases unmatched. The germline V gene has CDR1 SGHNT and CDR2 YYREEE (reference sequence). Per the study methods: Amplification of reference gene primers was used by the study to estimate nucleated cell counts. Clones were sequenced by immunoSEQ multiplex PCR, and TCRdb holds only the in-frame ones, with some missing. The V and J calls and clone size come from that table; D and trimming were worked out from the DNA. The sample carries a few hundred thousand clones, 81% recorded once.

The sequenced sample consisted of peripheral blood. The gene calls are TRBV5-4 and TRBJ2-1; 9 bases map to TRBD2. The receptor comes from a human donor with acute or convalescent COVID-19. The donor label of this sample is uncertain. CDR3 DNA: TGTGCCAGCAGCTCCGGACTAGCGAAATTCAATGAGCAGTTCTTC. This codes for CASSSGLAKFNEQFF.